Sequencing of this T cell receptor beta chain was carried out in a study of cytomegalovirus exposure and HLA in healthy donors. Study-wide background: Earlier findings included approximately 120 million unique TCR beta sequences obtained from 180 million or so T cells.

General observations from the study: Association of a missense DCLRE1C variant with TCR beta V- and J-gene trimming was reported in a later analysis.

Concerning this clone itself: Its antigen remains unidentified.

The PCR was carried out with 60 Vbeta primers and 13 Jbeta primers. Authors' methods: In a later analysis, around 11 million of 65 million to 80 million unique beta chains occurred in at least two donors. Sequencing used immunoSEQ multiplex PCR; TCRdb keeps in-frame clones, though not all of them. Clone size and V and J calls were adopted from that table, with D and trimming inferred from the DNA. The repertoire holds 75,000 to 90,000 clones, with less than 80% as singletons. The sequenced sample was PBMCs. The clonotype comes from a man younger than 45 in good health and CMV-seropositive.

The CDR3 loop reads CASSPGLAIDTQYF. CDR3 coding DNA: TGTGCCAGCAGCCCTGGACTAGCGATAGATACGCAGTATTTT. The chain uses TRBV7-9 and TRBJ2-3; 9 nucleotides match TRBD2. Germline trimming cut 5 bases from V and 5 bases from J; bases unmatched to any gene: 5. Per germline, CDR1 SEHNR and CDR2 FQNEAQ (reference sequence). The CDR3 runs to 14 residues.